This T cell receptor beta chain was captured by sequencing in a study of blood T cell repertoires in COVID-19. For the study at large: COVID-19 samples collected from the United States, Italy and Spain covered acute and convalescent phases. Sample material is recorded as cDNA or gDNA derived from T cells, B-cell-depleted T cells, or PBMCs.

This clone appeared a few times. In the original analysis: Estimation of nucleated cell counts was performed using reference gene primer amplification. Only in-frame clones appear in the TCRdb table, and some are missing; sequencing was by immunoSEQ multiplex PCR. Clone size and V and J calls were adopted from that table, with D and trimming inferred from the DNA. This sample has around 280,000 clones, with around 87% found just once. With 4 bases clipped from V and 7 bases from J, the junction kept 6 bases outside the gene matches. In germline, CDR1 is MNHEY, CDR2 SMNVEV (reference sequence). The CDR3 covers 14 residues.

The source of this sequence is a woman in her 30s who had recovered from COVID-19. The rearrangement links TRBV27 to TRBJ1-4; TRBD1 aligns across 7 bases. The source material was peripheral blood. CDR3 in DNA: TGTGCCAGCAGTTCTAACAGGGGCGGTGAAAAACTGTTTTTT. Translating it yields CASSSNRGGEKLFF.